Detailed here is one TCR beta chain. This clonotype is described as medium-sized (0.01 to 0.1%). Which antigen it targets is not known. Base qualities were left out, and no much larger clone turns up one base away. The meaning of the sample's time point label: sample taken at primary tumor resection. Donors were some 70 patients with early-stage, untreated non-small cell lung cancer from the lung TRACERx cohort. Whole RNA extracted from tumor and nontumor lung tissue, or from cryopreserved PBMC samples, was used for TCR sequencing without cell sorting. A patient was chosen for TCR sequencing only when enough RNA was available from at least two tumor regions. Tumor and adjacent nontumor lung specimens were reviewed by a lung pathologist before selection. This sample was taken from a study of spatial heterogeneity in lung cancer (dated by TCRdb to about 2019). Background for the entire study: More beta-chain than alpha-chain transcripts were consistently detected, likely reflecting higher beta-chain transcript abundance. TCR transcript counts in tumor regions correlated strongly with a T cell transcriptional module score from matched bulk RNA-seq. In the raw uncorrected reads, each unique combination of TCR and UMI appeared more than ten times on average. The study quantitatively compared TCR alpha and beta repertoires across multiple tumor regions, matched nontumor lung and blood in non-small cell lung cancer. TCR repertoire features were related to nonsynonymous mutation counts determined by whole-exome sequencing of tumor tissue. At surgery, both alpha and beta chains were TCR-sequenced in more than 200 tumor regions, some 64 matched nontumor lung samples and a few dozen PBMC samples. The full study reports these points: The count of ubiquitous expanded TCRs correlated with the count of ubiquitous nonsynonymous mutations, and the count of regional expanded TCRs correlated with the count of regional nonsynonymous mutations. The tumor nonsynonymous mutation count correlated with the number of expanded alpha and beta TCRs within the tumor. TCR-seq coverage of tumor T cells was estimated to be only approximately 7% for alpha chains and more than 11% for beta chains. Additional single-cell paired TCR alpha and beta sequencing was considered necessary to confirm, at a functional level, the hypothesis that regional TCRs recognize regional mutations.

The library was obtained by 5' RACE. Sequenced on a NextSeq 500. To allow correction of PCR and sequencing errors, the TCR library protocol tagged every TCR cDNA molecule with a unique molecular identifier. In the authors' own workflow: TCR identification, UMI-based error correction and CDR3 extraction were performed with Decombinator tools. Expanded TCRs were defined as those above a frequency of 2 per 1,000, corresponding to the top 1% of the tumor frequency distribution. Expanded tumor TCRs statistically deemed absent (corrected P<0.05) from at least one tumor region were classed as regional, and all other expanded tumor TCRs were classed as ubiquitous. Renyi diversity was computed with the R vegan package after each repertoire had been subsampled 100 times to 5,000 TCRs. CDR3 similarity networks were built from amino acid triplet string-kernel similarity, connecting CDR3s with pairwise similarity above 0.82. TCRdb applied fastp at Q25 and MiXCR to the public reads, then kept only in-frame beta chains. Duplicate CDR3 protein sequences are folded into a single record with the most common DNA and genes. The V and J calls here are based on TCRdb, not the publication. In all, the sample holds approximately 5,000 distinct CDR3 sequences, and about 15% of those were seen once. 9.5% to 13% of the sample is taken by the ten largest.

Deletion took 6 bases off V and 8 bases off J, with a span of 16 bases between the germline ends. The CDR3 spans 14 residues, from the cysteine through the phenylalanine. The only DNA kept is the CDR3, 42 bases in frame from the first base. The chain is made from TRBV12-3 or TRBV12-4 and TRBJ1-4; the D gene is unclear. This clonotype was sampled from a male donor with early-stage non-small cell lung cancer. The material sequenced was lung tumor tissue, taken at surgery. The CDR3 protein sequence reads: CASSPGVAGEKLFF. The bases read TGTGCCAGCAGCCCCGGTGTGGCGGGCGAAAAACTGTTTTTT.